This is a list of T cell receptor beta chains from one sample in a study of cytomegalovirus exposure and HLA in healthy donors. The method was immunoSEQ multiplex PCR; TCRdb's version includes in-frame clones alone and lacks a portion of them. The sample yields 120,000 or so clones, about three quarters seen once. Material for sequencing was PBMCs. All receptors come from a man aged 25-40 years in good health and CMV-seronegative. Both conserved end residues are part of each CDR3. Each record gives: J gene, V gene, clone size, D gene, CDR3 length, CDR3 DNA, CDR3 protein. A D gene is named only where the DNA matches it firmly. Size values are once, few and many counts, or a class for expanded clones, and some rows have none.

j_call: TRBJ1-1; v_call: TRBV7-2; clone_size: NA; d_call: TRBD1; cdr3_length: 14; cdr3_nt: TGTGCCAGCATCCCCGACAGGGAGAACACTGAAGCTTTCTTT; cdr3_aa: CASIPDRENTEAFF
j_call: TRBJ2-3; v_call: TRBV7-9; clone_size: NA; d_call: NA; cdr3_length: 15; cdr3_nt: TGTGCCAGCAGCCCCCCCGGGGTTGGCACAGATACGCAGTATTTT; cdr3_aa: CASSPPGVGTDTQYF
j_call: TRBJ2-1; v_call: TRBV2; clone_size: NA; d_call: TRBD2; cdr3_length: 16; cdr3_nt: TGTGCCAGCAGGGGACTAGAGGGGGGTACCTACAATGAGCAGTTCTTC; cdr3_aa: CASRGLEGGTYNEQFF
j_call: TRBJ2-3; v_call: TRBV5-1; clone_size: NA; d_call: TRBD1; cdr3_length: 15; cdr3_nt: TGCGCCAGCAGCTTAGGGGGACAGGGTCCAGGTACGCAGTATTTT; cdr3_aa: CASSLGGQGPGTQYF
j_call: TRBJ2-7; v_call: TRBV6-1; clone_size: NA; d_call: TRBD2; cdr3_length: 14; cdr3_nt: TGTGCCAGCAGTAAGGGACTATCGGGCGACGAGCAGTACTTC; cdr3_aa: CASSKGLSGDEQYF
j_call: TRBJ1-1; v_call: TRBV12-5; clone_size: NA; d_call: NA; cdr3_length: 13; cdr3_nt: TGTGCTAGAAATGACAGAAAAAACACTGAAGCTTTCTTT; cdr3_aa: CARNDRKNTEAFF
j_call: TRBJ2-7; v_call: TRBV5-5; clone_size: NA; d_call: TRBD1; cdr3_length: 14; cdr3_nt: TGTGCCAGCAGCGTCCGAAGGGGGCCCTACGAGCAGTACTTC; cdr3_aa: CASSVRRGPYEQYF
j_call: TRBJ1-1; v_call: TRBV5-6; clone_size: once; d_call: NA; cdr3_length: 14; cdr3_nt: TGTGCCAGCAGCTACGTGCAGGGGTTCACTGAAGCTTTCTTT; cdr3_aa: CASSYVQGFTEAFF
j_call: TRBJ1-2; v_call: TRBV7-8; clone_size: NA; d_call: NA; cdr3_length: 14; cdr3_nt: TGTGCCAGCAGTTTTCCGGGGGGCGGCTATGGCTACACCTTC; cdr3_aa: CASSFPGGGYGYTF
j_call: TRBJ1-1; v_call: TRBV7-2; clone_size: NA; d_call: NA; cdr3_length: 15; cdr3_nt: TGTGCCAGCAGCTTGGGTCGTTGGGAGGGCACTGAAGCTTTCTTT; cdr3_aa: CASSLGRWEGTEAFF
j_call: TRBJ1-2; v_call: TRBV4-1; clone_size: NA; d_call: NA; cdr3_length: 14; cdr3_nt: TGCGCCAGCAGCCAAGGGGCAGGGGACTATGGCTACACCTTC; cdr3_aa: CASSQGAGDYGYTF
j_call: TRBJ2-3; v_call: TRBV5-1; clone_size: NA; d_call: NA; cdr3_length: 15; cdr3_nt: TGCGCCAGCAGCTCCAGGGTTGATTCTGCAGATACGCAGTATTTT; cdr3_aa: CASSSRVDSADTQYF
j_call: TRBJ2-7; v_call: TRBV2; clone_size: NA; d_call: TRBD2; cdr3_length: 17; cdr3_nt: TGTGCCAGCAGCGAATTCTGGACTAGCCAACCCCCCTACGAGCAGTACTTC; cdr3_aa: CASSEFWTSQPPYEQYF
j_call: TRBJ1-2; v_call: TRBV29-1; clone_size: NA; d_call: TRBD1; cdr3_length: 15; cdr3_nt: TGCAGCGTTGAAGCTACAGGGGGCGCTCACTATGGCTACACCTTC; cdr3_aa: CSVEATGGAHYGYTF
j_call: TRBJ1-6; v_call: TRBV7-9; clone_size: NA; d_call: NA; cdr3_length: 15; cdr3_nt: TGTGCCAGCAGCTTCCCGTGGGACAATAACTCACCCCTCCACTTT; cdr3_aa: CASSFPWDNNSPLHF
j_call: TRBJ1-4; v_call: TRBV10-1; clone_size: once; d_call: NA; cdr3_length: 13; cdr3_nt: TGCGCCAGCAGTGAGCAGGGGATAGAAAAACTGTTTTTT; cdr3_aa: CASSEQGIEKLFF
j_call: TRBJ2-1; v_call: TRBV4-1; clone_size: few; d_call: NA; cdr3_length: 15; cdr3_nt: TGCGCCAGCAGCCAAGTTGGTGGCAGGGGTAATGAGCAGTTCTTC; cdr3_aa: CASSQVGGRGNEQFF
j_call: TRBJ1-2; v_call: TRBV20-1; clone_size: few; d_call: TRBD1; cdr3_length: 11; cdr3_nt: TGCAGTGCTCTCAGGGGGCTCGGCTACACCTTC; cdr3_aa: CSALRGLGYTF
j_call: TRBJ1-2; v_call: TRBV7-3; clone_size: NA; d_call: TRBD1; cdr3_length: 13; cdr3_nt: TGTGCCAGCAGCCCAGGGGGCCCATATGGCTACACCTTC; cdr3_aa: CASSPGGPYGYTF
j_call: TRBJ2-6; v_call: TRBV6-1; clone_size: once; d_call: TRBD1; cdr3_length: 18; cdr3_nt: TGTGCCAGCAGTGTTCGCCGGACAGGGCTTTCTGGGGCCAACGTCCTGACTTTC; cdr3_aa: CASSVRRTGLSGANVLTF